This T cell receptor beta chain was recovered during a study of shared clonotypes between healthy human individuals. Study findings and constraints: A small donor pool kept down the genetic and exposure-history diversity that was represented. The sampled material consisted only of blood, and tissue repertoires are likely to differ.

Comment on this clone: No antigen is known for it.

Sequencing of unsorted PBMC DNA was carried out using ten immunoSEQ deep assay plates. Some clones are missing from TCRdb's copy, which holds only in-frame ones; the method was immunoSEQ multiplex PCR. The profile shows roughly 490,000 clones, 79% of them singletons. Germline CDR1 SGHRS, CDR2 YFSETQ. Trimming took 5 bases from V and 3 from J; bases not matched to a gene: 3. The CDR3 loop spans 14 amino acids. This rearrangement joins TRBV5-1 to TRBJ1-4; TRBD1 aligns across 8 bases. The sample taken for sequencing was PBMCs. The sequence came from a woman in her thirties or forties in good health. Some clones in this sample may be carry-over from other donors' samples. The CDR3, as DNA: TGCGCCAGCAGGGAACAGGGGGCTAATGAAAAACTGTTTTTT. Its protein product is CASREQGANEKLFF.